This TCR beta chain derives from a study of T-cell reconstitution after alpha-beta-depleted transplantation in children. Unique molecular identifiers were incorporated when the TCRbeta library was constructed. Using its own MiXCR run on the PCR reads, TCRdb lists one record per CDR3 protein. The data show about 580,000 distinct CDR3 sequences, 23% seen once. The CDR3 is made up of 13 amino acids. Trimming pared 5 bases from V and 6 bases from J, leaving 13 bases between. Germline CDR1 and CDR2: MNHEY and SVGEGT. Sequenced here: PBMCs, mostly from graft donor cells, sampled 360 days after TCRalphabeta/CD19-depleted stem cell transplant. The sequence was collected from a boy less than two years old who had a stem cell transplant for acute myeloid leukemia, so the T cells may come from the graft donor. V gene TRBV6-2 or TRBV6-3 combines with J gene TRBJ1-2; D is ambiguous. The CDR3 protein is CASSPRTGNGYTF. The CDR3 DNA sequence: TGTGCCAGCAGTCCTAGGACGGGAAATGGCTACACCTTC.